The rows below give T cell receptor beta chains drawn from one sample of a study of blood T cell repertoires in COVID-19. Using immunoSEQ multiplex PCR, the repertoire was profiled, and TCRdb retains in-frame clones only, with some absent. The table records more than 20,000 clones, 88% of them present only once. Sequencing was done on a sample of peripheral blood. The receptors come from a man aged 65 to 79 with acute or convalescent COVID-19. CDR3s include the opening cysteine and the closing phenylalanine or tryptophan. A D gene is named only where the DNA matches it firmly. Not all rows give a size; the values are once, few, many and, for expanded clones, a class.

abundance,j_gene,v_gene,d_gene,CDR3nt,CDR3aa
-,TRBJ1-4,TRBV6-2/TRBV6-3,-,TGTGCCAGCAGTTATAGCGGAAAACTGTTTTTT,CASSYSGKLFF
-,TRBJ1-3,TRBV4-2,-,TGTGCCAGCAGCCAACCGTCAGGCTCTGGAAACACCATATATTTT,CASSQPSGSGNTIYF
-,TRBJ2-3,TRBV6-2/TRBV6-3,-,TGTGCCAGCAGTTACAGACGGGACAACACAGATACGCAGTATTTT,CASSYRRDNTDTQYF
-,TRBJ1-2,TRBV4-3,-,TGCGCCAGCAGCCAAAACTCCTACTCTAACTATGGCTACACCTTC,CASSQNSYSNYGYTF
-,TRBJ1-1,TRBV6-5,-,TGTGCCAGCAGTACAGGGAACACTGAAGCTTTCTTT,CASSTGNTEAFF
-,TRBJ2-1,TRBV15,TRBD2,TGTGCCACCGGTGGGAGGGACAATGAGCAGTTCTTC,CATGGRDNEQFF
-,TRBJ2-1,TRBV20-1,TRBD2,TGCAGTGCTAGTTGGCGGGAGGCCTGGTACAATGAGCAGTTCTTC,CSASWREAWYNEQFF
-,TRBJ1-1,TRBV7-3,-,TGTGCCAGCAGCTTAACGAGTCGGACTGAAGCTTTCTTT,CASSLTSRTEAFF
-,TRBJ1-4,TRBV6-1,TRBD1,TGTGCCAGCAGTGGCGGACAGGGTACGGCAACTAATGAAAAACTGTTTTTT,CASSGGQGTATNEKLFF
-,TRBJ2-3,TRBV27,-,TGTGCCAGCAGTTTATCCCCTCAACAGGCACGCACAGATACGCAGTATTTT,CASSLSPQQARTDTQYF
few,TRBJ2-2,TRBV7-2,-,TGTGCCAGCAATATTAGGACTATCACCGGGGAGCTGTTTTTT,CASNIRTITGELFF
-,TRBJ1-5,TRBV5-1,-,TGCGCCAGCAGCTTGGCGGTAAATCAGCCCCAGCATTTT,CASSLAVNQPQHF
-,TRBJ2-3,TRBV13,TRBD2,TGTGCCAGCAGCTCCTCACTAGCGGGAGGCACAGATACGCAGTATTTT,CASSSSLAGGTDTQYF
-,TRBJ2-6,TRBV2,TRBD1,TGTGCCAGCAGCCCGGGACAGAGCTCTGGGGCCAACGTCCTGACTTTC,CASSPGQSSGANVLTF
-,TRBJ1-2,TRBV4-3,-,TGCGCCAGCAGCCAAGTCTTAGGGAGCCCGGACAACTATGGCTACACCTTC,CASSQVLGSPDNYGYTF
-,TRBJ2-1,TRBV4-3,TRBD1,TGCGCCAGCAGCCAAGGGGACAGGGGTCACTTGAATGAGCAGTTCTTC,CASSQGDRGHLNEQFF
-,TRBJ2-5,TRBV6-4,-,TGTGCCAGCAGTGTGGACTTTGGCGAGACCCAGTACTTC,CASSVDFGETQYF
-,TRBJ1-2,TRBV4-3,-,TGCGCCAGCAGCCAAGATTACAGGGTATTGTATGGCTACACCTTC,CASSQDYRVLYGYTF
-,TRBJ1-1,TRBV27,-,TGTGCCAGCGGTTGCAGGGCGAACACTGAAGCTTTCTTT,CASGCRANTEAFF
-,TRBJ1-5,TRBV19,TRBD1,TGTGCCAGTAGTCCCGGCCAGGGGGCCGGGCAGCCCCAGCATTTT,CASSPGQGAGQPQHF
-,TRBJ1-2,TRBV9,TRBD1,TGTGCCAGCAGCGCCTCGACAGGGGCCGGTGGCTACACCTTC,CASSASTGAGGYTF
-,TRBJ2-1,TRBV6-6,TRBD2,TGTGCCAGCAGTCGGACTAGCGGGAGGGCCTTCTACAATGAGCAGTTCTTC,CASSRTSGRAFYNEQFF
few,TRBJ1-5,TRBV2,TRBD1,TGTGCCAGCAGTGCGGGACAGGGGAGTCAGCCCCAGCATTTT,CASSAGQGSQPQHF
-,TRBJ1-1,TRBV6-1,-,TGTGCCAGCAGTGAAGAATCAGGGGCTATGAACACTGAAGCTTTCTTT,CASSEESGAMNTEAFF
-,TRBJ2-2,TRBV28,-,TGTGCCAGCAAGAAAGGGTGGGACTTTAGGGGGAACACCGGGGAGCTGTTTTTT,CASKKGWDFRGNTGELFF
once,TRBJ1-1,TRBV28,TRBD1,TGTGCCAGCAGCATTCTTCTTGGGTCGACAGGGATTAAGGACACTGAAGCTTTCTTT,CASSILLGSTGIKDTEAFF
-,TRBJ1-4,TRBV6-2/TRBV6-3,-,TGTGCCAGCAGCCTCGGGACAAGGAAACTGTTTTTT,CASSLGTRKLFF
-,TRBJ2-3,TRBV6-5,-,TGTGCCAGCAGTTACTCCTCAGATACGCAGTATTTT,CASSYSSDTQYF
-,TRBJ1-1,TRBV18,-,TGTGCCAGCTCACCATCCATGAACACTGAAGCTTTCTTT,CASSPSMNTEAFF
-,TRBJ2-2,TRBV29-1,-,TGCAGCGTTGTAGCGAACACCGGGGAGCTGTTTTTT,CSVVANTGELFF
-,TRBJ2-1,TRBV9,TRBD2,TGTGCCAGCACCATCACTAGCGGGAGCCTCAATGAGCAGTTCTTC,CASTITSGSLNEQFF
-,TRBJ2-2,TRBV5-4,TRBD2,TGTGCCAGCAGCTCACCTAGCGGGTCGAACACCGGGGAGCTGTTTTTT,CASSSPSGSNTGELFF
-,TRBJ1-4,TRBV13,TRBD1,TGTGCCAGCAGCTCGGGACAGCCACGGGAAAAACTGTTTTTT,CASSSGQPREKLFF
once,TRBJ1-1,TRBV4-2,-,TGTGCCAGCAGGCTAGTGAGGAACACTGAAGCTTTCTTT,CASRLVRNTEAFF
-,TRBJ2-5,TRBV6-2/TRBV6-3,-,TGTGCCAGCAGCCCACTGGAGACCCAGTACTTC,CASSPLETQYF
-,TRBJ2-5,TRBV5-6,-,TGTGCCAGCAGCCTTCGGGAGACCCAGTACTTC,CASSLRETQYF
-,TRBJ2-6,TRBV5-1,TRBD1,TGCGCCAGCAGCTTGGAAGCCGGGACAGTCTCCTCTGGGGCCAACGTCCTGACTTTC,CASSLEAGTVSSGANVLTF
-,TRBJ1-2,TRBV10-3,-,TGTGCCATCAGTCGCGACATCCTGGCGGGTGGCTACACCTTC,CAISRDILAGGYTF
-,TRBJ2-7,TRBV6-1,-,TGTGCCAGCAGTGAACGGGAGTACGAGCAGTACTTC,CASSEREYEQYF
-,TRBJ2-2,TRBV18,-,TGTGCCAGCTCACCATTCGGACAGATGAACACCGGGGAGCTGTTTTTT,CASSPFGQMNTGELFF